This record concerns one T cell receptor (beta chain) sequence. These data belong to a study of blood T cells in healthy people across ages. Trimming stripped 2 bases from V and 2 bases from J, with 10 bases between. This CDR3 contains 15 residues. Germline-derived CDR1 and CDR2 are ENHRY and SYGVKD. It was with a sample-barcoded 5' primer and a J-beta primer mix that a second PCR of roughly 7 to 12 cycles was run. Tags on each cDNA molecule came from a template-switch adaptor with 12 random nucleotides. MiXCR, run by TCRdb on the 5' RACE reads, gives a single entry per CDR3 protein. Of some 700,000 distinct CDR3 sequences listed, about 40% were seen once; the top ten hold 20%.

Specimen: blood. V is TRBV10-3 and J is TRBJ1-5; the D is unclear. This TCR derives from a woman in her sixties in good health. CDR3: CAISEVPNGNQPQHF. The CDR3 DNA reads TGTGCCATCAGTGAGGTCCCAAACGGCAATCAGCCCCAGCATTTT.